These T cell receptor beta chains were read from a single sample in a study of blood T cells in healthy people across ages. Each CDR3 protein is one row after TCRdb ran MiXCR on the 5' RACE reads. The repertoire has some 1.1 million distinct CDR3 sequences, 35% to 40% of them found once; the top ten carry roughly 14%. The sequenced sample consisted of blood. The source is a man in his late teens or twenties in good health. Each CDR3 is given with its conserved first and last residue. D genes are given only for firm matches. Rows may omit the clone size; those that give it use once, few, many or a size class.

J gene: TRBJ1-3
clone size: NA
D gene: NA
V gene: TRBV12-3/TRBV12-4
CDR3 DNA: TGTGCCAGCAGCTCATCCGGGGGGTACGGAAACACCATATATTTT
CDR3 protein: CASSSSGGYGNTIYF

J gene: TRBJ1-4
clone size: few
D gene: NA
V gene: TRBV7-2
CDR3 DNA: TGTGCCAGCAGCCCTAACAGGGTCTCTAATGAAAAACTGTTTTTT
CDR3 protein: CASSPNRVSNEKLFF

J gene: TRBJ1-5
clone size: few
D gene: NA
V gene: TRBV25-1
CDR3 DNA: TGTGCCAGCAGTGATTCGACAGGCCCGGGTGAGCCCCAGCATTTT
CDR3 protein: CASSDSTGPGEPQHF

J gene: TRBJ2-2
clone size: NA
D gene: TRBD1
V gene: TRBV6-5
CDR3 DNA: TGTGCCAGCAGTTACTCGCTACAGGGGCCCGGGGAGCTGTTTTTT
CDR3 protein: CASSYSLQGPGELFF

J gene: TRBJ2-3
clone size: few
D gene: NA
V gene: TRBV24-1
CDR3 DNA: TGTGCCACCAGTGAGACAGGTAGCACAGATACGCAGTATTTT
CDR3 protein: CATSETGSTDTQYF

J gene: TRBJ1-1
clone size: NA
D gene: NA
V gene: TRBV12-3/TRBV12-4
CDR3 DNA: TGTGCCAGCAGTTCGAGTCACGGGAACACTGAAGCTTTCTTT
CDR3 protein: CASSSSHGNTEAFF

J gene: TRBJ1-3
clone size: NA
D gene: NA
V gene: TRBV4-2
CDR3 DNA: TGTGCCAGCAGCCAAGCCCGGGGGGGCGCTGGAAACACCATATATTTT
CDR3 protein: CASSQARGGAGNTIYF

J gene: TRBJ1-2
clone size: few
D gene: TRBD1
V gene: TRBV11-2
CDR3 DNA: TGTGCCAGCAGCTTAGGGGACAGTTTATTTGGCTACACCTTC
CDR3 protein: CASSLGDSLFGYTF

J gene: TRBJ1-2
clone size: NA
D gene: NA
V gene: TRBV28
CDR3 DNA: TGTGCCAGCAGTATACCGAGTACTCAGGATGGCTACACCTTC
CDR3 protein: CASSIPSTQDGYTF

J gene: TRBJ1-4
clone size: NA
D gene: TRBD1
V gene: TRBV2
CDR3 DNA: TGTGCCAGGGGGGACAGATCGGATGAAAAACTGTTTTTT
CDR3 protein: CARGDRSDEKLFF

J gene: TRBJ1-3
clone size: NA
D gene: TRBD1
V gene: TRBV4-3
CDR3 DNA: TGCGCCAGCAGCCAAGAACCTACAGGGGTCTCTGGAAACACCATATATTTT
CDR3 protein: CASSQEPTGVSGNTIYF

J gene: TRBJ2-3
clone size: NA
D gene: TRBD2
V gene: TRBV20-1
CDR3 DNA: TGCAGTGCTAGAGACCTCCGGGCAGCGGGGGACTTTAGCACAGATACGCAGTATTTT
CDR3 protein: CSARDLRAAGDFSTDTQYF

J gene: TRBJ2-3
clone size: NA
D gene: NA
V gene: TRBV5-4
CDR3 DNA: TGTGCCAGCAGCGCCATGGGCGCAGATACGCAGTATTTT
CDR3 protein: CASSAMGADTQYF

J gene: TRBJ1-1
clone size: NA
D gene: NA
V gene: TRBV28
CDR3 DNA: TGTGCCAGCAGTCTGCCGGGGGGAAAAGCAGAAGCTTTCTTT
CDR3 protein: CASSLPGGKAEAFF

J gene: TRBJ2-1
clone size: NA
D gene: NA
V gene: TRBV7-8
CDR3 DNA: TGTGCCAGCAGCTTCAAGACCGGGACACCGGCCTACAATGAGCAGTTCTTC
CDR3 protein: CASSFKTGTPAYNEQFF

J gene: TRBJ2-3
clone size: NA
D gene: TRBD1
V gene: TRBV9
CDR3 DNA: TGTGCCAGCAGCGTAGCAACCGGGACAGGGGGCGCGTATTCCACAGATACGCAGTATTTT
CDR3 protein: CASSVATGTGGAYSTDTQYF

J gene: TRBJ1-2
clone size: NA
D gene: TRBD1
V gene: TRBV23-1
CDR3 DNA: TGCGCCAGCAGGGGGGACAGGTCATACTATGGCTACACCTTC
CDR3 protein: CASRGDRSYYGYTF

J gene: TRBJ2-5
clone size: few
D gene: NA
V gene: TRBV25-1
CDR3 DNA: TGTGCCAGCAGTGAATACGGGGAAAAGGGTCGCGAGACCCAGTACTTC
CDR3 protein: CASSEYGEKGRETQYF

J gene: TRBJ2-7
clone size: many
D gene: NA
V gene: TRBV7-2
CDR3 DNA: TGTGCCAGCAGCTTAGTGGATTTCACCTACGAGCAGTACTTC
CDR3 protein: CASSLVDFTYEQYF

J gene: TRBJ1-3
clone size: NA
D gene: NA
V gene: TRBV3-1
CDR3 DNA: TGTGCCAGCAGCCAAGATAAAGGCCTGTGGAACACCATATATTTT
CDR3 protein: CASSQDKGLWNTIYF

J gene: TRBJ2-3
clone size: few
D gene: TRBD2
V gene: TRBV6-6
CDR3 DNA: TGTGCCACCGGGACTAGCGGGGGGACTAGCACAGATACGCAGTATTTT
CDR3 protein: CATGTSGGTSTDTQYF

J gene: TRBJ2-5
clone size: NA
D gene: TRBD1
V gene: TRBV6-6
CDR3 DNA: TGTGCCAGCAGTTCACCTGGACAGGGGATGAAGAATGAGCAGTACTTC
CDR3 protein: CASSSPGQGMKNEQYF

J gene: TRBJ1-1
clone size: NA
D gene: NA
V gene: TRBV7-9
CDR3 DNA: TGTGCCAGCAGCTTAGCCTCCTGGGGACAACAGTCCACTGAAGCTTTCTTT
CDR3 protein: CASSLASWGQQSTEAFF

J gene: TRBJ2-4
clone size: NA
D gene: NA
V gene: TRBV20-1
CDR3 DNA: TGCAGTGCTAGAGATCTGGGGGTCTCGTACTTC
CDR3 protein: CSARDLGVSYF

J gene: TRBJ1-2
clone size: NA
D gene: NA
V gene: TRBV12-3/TRBV12-4
CDR3 DNA: TGTGCCAGCAGCCAAATCGGGACGGGGGTCTATGGCTACACCTTC
CDR3 protein: CASSQIGTGVYGYTF

J gene: TRBJ2-2
clone size: NA
D gene: NA
V gene: TRBV12-3/TRBV12-4
CDR3 DNA: TGTGCCAGCAGTTTGGCAGGGATCACCGGGGAGCTGTTTTTT
CDR3 protein: CASSLAGITGELFF

J gene: TRBJ1-2
clone size: once
D gene: TRBD1
V gene: TRBV5-1
CDR3 DNA: TGCGCCAGCAGCCCAGGGACAGGGAACCATGGCTACACCTTC
CDR3 protein: CASSPGTGNHGYTF

J gene: TRBJ1-2
clone size: NA
D gene: NA
V gene: TRBV10-3
CDR3 DNA: TGTGCCACCCATCCCGAGCTTTCTTCTGGCTACACCTTC
CDR3 protein: CATHPELSSGYTF

J gene: TRBJ2-2
clone size: NA
D gene: TRBD2
V gene: TRBV5-1
CDR3 DNA: TGCGCTTCGTGGGAGGGTGGACCTTCTACCGGGGAGCTGTTTTTT
CDR3 protein: CASWEGGPSTGELFF

J gene: TRBJ2-2
clone size: NA
D gene: NA
V gene: TRBV10-3
CDR3 DNA: TGTGCCATCAGCACCTCCGGGACCGCAGTGTGGGAGCTGTTTTTT
CDR3 protein: CAISTSGTAVWELFF

J gene: TRBJ1-1
clone size: few
D gene: NA
V gene: TRBV27
CDR3 DNA: TGTGCCAGCAGACAGGGAGGGGATGGAATGAACACTGAAGCTTTCTTT
CDR3 protein: CASRQGGDGMNTEAFF

J gene: TRBJ2-7
clone size: few
D gene: NA
V gene: TRBV29-1
CDR3 DNA: TGCAGCGTTGAGAGGTATCTTGGGATAGAGCAGTACTTC
CDR3 protein: CSVERYLGIEQYF

J gene: TRBJ2-4
clone size: NA
D gene: TRBD2
V gene: TRBV20-1
CDR3 DNA: TGCAGTGCGGAAGCGGGGGGGAACGAAAACATTCAGTACTTC
CDR3 protein: CSAEAGGNENIQYF

J gene: TRBJ2-7
clone size: NA
D gene: NA
V gene: TRBV2
CDR3 DNA: TGTGCCAGCAGCAACAGGGACGCCTCTAGCTCCTACAATGAGCAGTACTTC
CDR3 protein: CASSNRDASSSYNEQYF

J gene: TRBJ2-5
clone size: NA
D gene: NA
V gene: TRBV3-1
CDR3 DNA: TGTGCCAGCAGCCAATTCCACACCCTCGTGGAGACCCAGTACTTC
CDR3 protein: CASSQFHTLVETQYF

J gene: TRBJ2-1
clone size: NA
D gene: NA
V gene: TRBV3-1
CDR3 DNA: TGTGCCAGCAGCCAAGAGTGGCTTAGTACGGATTCCAATGAGCAGTTCTTC
CDR3 protein: CASSQEWLSTDSNEQFF

J gene: TRBJ1-1
clone size: NA
D gene: TRBD1
V gene: TRBV18
CDR3 DNA: TGTGCCAGCTCACAGGACAGGGACGAGACGGCTTTCTTT
CDR3 protein: CASSQDRDETAFF

J gene: TRBJ2-7
clone size: few
D gene: NA
V gene: TRBV4-3
CDR3 DNA: TGCGCCAGCAGCCAAGTTAAGGGGACCTACGAGCAGTACTTC
CDR3 protein: CASSQVKGTYEQYF

J gene: TRBJ1-6
clone size: NA
D gene: NA
V gene: TRBV3-1
CDR3 DNA: TGTGCCAGCAGGGGAGGGCCCTATAATTCACCCCTCCACTTT
CDR3 protein: CASRGGPYNSPLHF

J gene: TRBJ1-5
clone size: NA
D gene: NA
V gene: TRBV12-3/TRBV12-4
CDR3 DNA: TGTGCCAGCAGTTTCTCACGGGACCCTTATAGCAATCAGCCCCAGCATTTT
CDR3 protein: CASSFSRDPYSNQPQHF

J gene: TRBJ2-1
clone size: NA
D gene: NA
V gene: TRBV7-9
CDR3 DNA: TGTGCCAGCAGCCCAAGTCAATACAATGAGCAGTTCTTC
CDR3 protein: CASSPSQYNEQFF

J gene: TRBJ2-5
clone size: NA
D gene: NA
V gene: TRBV20-1
CDR3 DNA: TGCAGTGCTAGCCCCAAGGATTCCAATCTTAATGAGCAGTACTTC
CDR3 protein: CSASPKDSNLNEQYF

J gene: TRBJ2-3
clone size: NA
D gene: TRBD2
V gene: TRBV20-1
CDR3 DNA: TGCAGTGCTCATAGCGGGGGCTTGGCTGTAGATACGCAGTATTTT
CDR3 protein: CSAHSGGLAVDTQYF

J gene: TRBJ1-5
clone size: NA
D gene: TRBD1
V gene: TRBV12-3/TRBV12-4
CDR3 DNA: TGTGCCAGCAGTTGGACAGGGTCATCGGGTCAGCCCCAGCATTTT
CDR3 protein: CASSWTGSSGQPQHF

J gene: TRBJ1-4
clone size: NA
D gene: NA
V gene: TRBV29-1
CDR3 DNA: TGCAGCGGTGAAGTGACTGAAAAACTGTTTTTT
CDR3 protein: CSGEVTEKLFF

J gene: TRBJ1-2
clone size: many
D gene: NA
V gene: TRBV29-1
CDR3 DNA: TGCAGCGTTGAAGCGATGGGGCACGGCTACACCTTC
CDR3 protein: CSVEAMGHGYTF

J gene: TRBJ2-3
clone size: NA
D gene: TRBD2
V gene: TRBV6-5
CDR3 DNA: TGTGCCAGCAGTTACGACGCGGGGGGCACAGATGCGCAGTATTTT
CDR3 protein: CASSYDAGGTDAQYF

J gene: TRBJ1-1
clone size: NA
D gene: NA
V gene: TRBV2
CDR3 DNA: TGTGCCAGCAGTGAGACGCTGGGCAGGGAGCCTGAAGCTTTCTTT
CDR3 protein: CASSETLGREPEAFF

J gene: TRBJ1-3
clone size: NA
D gene: NA
V gene: TRBV29-1
CDR3 DNA: TGCAGCGCTGGGCCGTCTGGAAACACCATATATTTT
CDR3 protein: CSAGPSGNTIYF

J gene: TRBJ1-1
clone size: NA
D gene: TRBD1
V gene: TRBV6-5
CDR3 DNA: TGTGCCAGCAGTTATGGATACAGGGGCCCTGAAGCTTTCTTT
CDR3 protein: CASSYGYRGPEAFF

J gene: TRBJ2-1
clone size: NA
D gene: NA
V gene: TRBV20-1
CDR3 DNA: TGCAGTGCTACGACCGAATCCCTAAGCCTCTACAATGAGCAGTTCTTC
CDR3 protein: CSATTESLSLYNEQFF

J gene: TRBJ1-6
clone size: NA
D gene: TRBD1
V gene: TRBV9
CDR3 DNA: TGTGCCAGCAGCGCCCAAGGGACAGAAGTTAATTCACCCCTCCACTTT
CDR3 protein: CASSAQGTEVNSPLHF

J gene: TRBJ1-2
clone size: NA
D gene: TRBD1
V gene: TRBV4-1
CDR3 DNA: TGCGCCAGCAGCCGAAACCTGGGACAGGGCGGAGGTGGCTACACCTTC
CDR3 protein: CASSRNLGQGGGGYTF